This T cell receptor beta chain came from a study of lymphopenia after photon versus proton radiotherapy. Overall study findings and caveats: Better survival with proton therapy was suggested as possible, not demonstrated. Relative stability marked proton patients; photon patients lost diversity and naive cells.

Repertoires were generated with immunoSEQ multiplex PCR, while TCRdb's copy carries only in-frame clones and drops some. The repertoire has 160,000 or so clones, around nine tenths of them found once; the top ten carry around 4.6%. V was pared by 3 bases and J by 1 base, with 10 bases between. The germline gives CDR1 SGDLS, CDR2 YYNGEE. CDR3 length: 15 residues. Details on this clone: Its specificity is unknown.

The sequences come from peripheral blood, collected from a patient treated with photon-based radiotherapy. The rearrangement uses TRBV9 and TRBJ2-2; D gene ambiguous. The clonotype originates from a man between 45 and 60 years old with gastric cancer. In DNA form, the CDR3 reads TGTGCCAGCAGCGAGGCACCCAGGAACACCGGGGAGCTGTTTTTT. It is translated as CASSEAPRNTGELFF. Variable domain in full (rest from reference TRBV9 and TRBJ2-2): DSGVTQTPKHLITATGQRVTLRCSPRSGDLSVYWYQQSLDQGLQFLIQYYNGEERAKGNILERFSAQQFPDLHSELNLSSLELGDSALYFCASSEAPRNTGELFFGEGSRLTVL.